One and the same sample provided the 27 T cell receptor beta chains below, sequenced in a study of blood T cell repertoires in COVID-19. Clones were sequenced by immunoSEQ multiplex PCR, and TCRdb holds only the in-frame ones, with some missing. The sample records hundreds of thousands of clones, about 87% being singletons. Sequenced material: peripheral blood. All receptors come from a human donor in a cohort sampled during active COVID-19.

The sample holds one count of this clone. The chain's CDR3 is CASSFIRLAGGGGTDTQYF. CDR3 DNA: TGTGCCAGCAGCTTTATACGGCTAGCGGGGGGCGGAGGCACAGATACGCAGTATTTT. The genes are TRBV5-6 and TRBJ2-3, with 11 nucleotides matching TRBD2. Germline lookup yields CDR1 SGHDT and CDR2 YYEEEE. The junction had 12 bases not matched to a gene; V was cut back by 2 bases and J by 1 base. The CDR3 has 19 amino acids.

V and J are TRBV19 and TRBJ2-2; 7 positions match TRBD2. CDR3 length: 16 residues. Trimming at V came to 1 base and at J to 4 bases, leaving 6 bases not matched to a gene. Per the germline V gene, CDR1 is LNHDA and CDR2 is SQIVND (reference sequence). CDR3 in DNA: TGTGCCAGTAGTATAGGTTACCCTAGCGGCACCGGGGAGCTGTTTTTT. Its protein product is CASSIGYPSGTGELFF.

This chain joins TRBV5-4 and TRBJ1-6, with D tentatively TRBD1 (5 bases). The V gene lost 2 bases and the J gene lost 6 bases, with 21 bases spanning the gap. Per germline, CDR1 SGHNT and CDR2 YYREEE (reference sequence). This CDR3 has 18 residues. The CDR3 nucleotides are TGTGCCAGCAGCTTAGTTCTTACGGCAGGGTCATTTAATTCACCCCTCCACTTT. Translating gives CASSLVLTAGSFNSPLHF.

This clone was counted only a few times. V gene TRBV7-9 combines with J gene TRBJ2-1, with 9 positions matching TRBD1. Germline CDR1 SEHNR, CDR2 FQNEAQ (reference sequence). V trimming: 1 base; J trimming: 13 bases; junction bases outside the gene matches: 2. The CDR3 totals 12 residues. The DNA for the CDR3 is TGTGCCAGCAGCTTAGGGGGACAGGGTCAGTTCTTC. As protein: CASSLGGQGQFF. Complete variable domain (other parts from reference TRBV7-9 and TRBJ2-1): DTGVSQNPRHKITKRGQNVTFRCDPISEHNRLYWYRQTLGQGPEFLTYFQNEAQLEKSRLLSDRFSAERPKGSFSTLEIQRTEQGDSAMYLCASSLGGQGQFFGPGTRLTVL.

The chain has TRBV4-2 and TRBJ1-5, with D perhaps matching TRBD1 (5 bases). There are 17 residues in the CDR3. V lost 0 bases and J 6 bases, leaving 18 bases between the germline ends. Germline V CDR1 and CDR2: LGHNA, YNFKEQ. CDR3 sequence (DNA): TGTGCCAGCAGCCAAGATCACCTGTGGCAGGGTGGTCAGCCCCAGCATTTT. Protein product: CASSQDHLWQGGQPQHF.

V and J are TRBV24-1 and TRBJ2-1; perhaps TRBD1 as D (5 bases). The CDR3 totals 15 residues. V was pared by 3 bases and J by 4 bases, with 12 bases between. Germline V gene data show CDR1 as KGHDR and CDR2 as SFDVKD. The CDR3 nucleotides are TGTGCCACCAGTGATCTACAGGTTCCATACAATGAGCAGTTCTTC. Translation: CATSDLQVPYNEQFF.

The chain has TRBV6-6 and TRBJ2-2, with TRBD2 identical over 9 bases. CDR1 MNHNY and CDR2 SVGAGI come from the germline V gene (reference sequence). The ends lost 0 bases at V and 6 bases at J; junction bases unmatched: 2. CDR3 length: 15 amino acids. The CDR3 protein is CASSYSGGRAGELFF. The CDR3 region has the DNA TGTGCCAGCAGTTACTCGGGCGGGAGGGCCGGGGAGCTGTTTTTT.

The chain links TRBV6-2 or TRBV6-3 to TRBJ1-3, with D unresolved. Per the germline V gene, CDR1 is MNHEY and CDR2 is SVGEGT. The V and J ends lost 5 bases and 0 bases respectively, with 8 bases between them. The CDR3 has 14 amino acids. The CDR3 is CASSRRVSGNTIYF. The CDR3 bases are TGTGCCAGCAGTCGGAGGGTCTCTGGAAACACCATATATTTT.

The chain employs TRBV3-1 (or the pseudogene TRBV3-2) and TRBJ2-2, with no clear D. The CDR3 is 13 residues long. From germline, CDR1 is LGHDT and CDR2 YNNKEL (reference sequence). Trimming took 0 bases from V and 9 from J, leaving 8 bases between them. CDR3 nucleotide sequence: TGTGCCAGCAGCCAAGACCCAGTGAGGGAGCTGTTTTTT. Translating it yields CASSQDPVRELFF.

This clone turned up a few times. This chain connects TRBV6-1 to TRBJ2-1, with D perhaps matching TRBD2 (6 bases). Germline values: CDR1 MNHNS, CDR2 SASEGT. The CDR3 extends over 16 amino acids. Trimming cost V 0 bases and J 3 bases, with 12 bases left between them. The CDR3 protein is CASSEAGGGVYNEQFF. The CDR3 DNA reads TGTGCCAGCAGTGAAGCGGGAGGCGGGGTCTACAATGAGCAGTTCTTC.

This clone has only a few counts. The chain is built from TRBV3-1 (or the pseudogene TRBV3-2) and TRBJ2-2, with D perhaps TRBD1 (5 bases). The CDR3 runs to 13 residues. The germline CDR1 and CDR2 sequences are LGHDT and YNNKEL (reference sequence). Between the trimmed V and J ends, which lost 4 bases and 6 bases, there was a span of 9 bases. DNA for the CDR3: TGTGCCAGCAGCCCCAGGGTTCCCGGGGAGCTGTTTTTT. It codes for CASSPRVPGELFF.

V is TRBV7-6 and J is TRBJ2-7; D is undetermined. There are 13 residues in the CDR3. Trimming removed 1 base at V and 5 bases at J, with 9 bases between. Germline CDR1 is SGHVS and CDR2 is FNYEAQ. CDR3 DNA sequence: TGTGCCAGCAGCTTAGGAGCTCGGGACGAGCAGTACTTC. It is translated as CASSLGARDEQYF.

The chain combines TRBV20-1 with TRBJ2-1; 7 bases are a match to TRBD2. The CDR3 length is 13 residues. V lost 3 bases, J lost 5 bases, and 4 bases stayed unmatched. CDR1 and CDR2 (germline): DFQATT, SNEGSKA (reference sequence). In DNA form, the CDR3 reads TGCAGTGCTAGTTCTGGACTAGACAATGAGCAGTTCTTC. This sequence encodes CSASSGLDNEQFF.

This sequence joins TRBV10-2 and TRBJ2-3; maybe TRBD2 (6 bases). The germline V and J ends were trimmed by 2 bases and 4 bases, with 19 bases remaining between them. The CDR3 contains 17 residues. Germline V gives CDR1 WSHSY, CDR2 SAAADI. CDR3 bases: TGCGCCAGCAGTGAGCCCCTAGCGTTGGGGGTCCCAGATACGCAGTATTTT. This translates into CASSEPLALGVPDTQYF.

Many counts were recorded for this clone. The chain couples TRBV7-2 to TRBJ1-1; 7 bases line up with TRBD1. The germline V gene encodes CDR1 SGHTA and CDR2 FQGNSA. With V trimmed by 5 bases and J by 11 bases, 14 bases remained unmatched. The CDR3 consists of 14 residues. This CDR3 is CASSARDRVRVAFF. The CDR3, as DNA: TGTGCCAGCAGCGCGCGCGACAGGGTTCGGGTCGCTTTCTTT.

J is TRBJ2-1 and V is TRBV29-1; D is possibly TRBD2 (5 bases). Germline V lookup: CDR1 SQVTM, CDR2 ANQGSEA. V shed 6 bases and J shed 6 bases, with 18 bases lying between them. The CDR3 extends over 14 amino acids. This CDR3 is CSVAEGILPNEQFF. CDR3 nucleotide sequence: TGCAGCGTCGCCGAGGGAATCCTGCCCAATGAGCAGTTCTTC.

The chain has TRBV3-1 (or the pseudogene TRBV3-2) and TRBJ2-7; D unclear. The CDR3 runs 15 residues. Between the trimmed V and J ends, which lost 1 base and 0 bases, there was a span of 10 bases. CDR1 LGHDT and CDR2 YNNKEL come from the germline V gene (reference sequence). CDR3 sequence (DNA): TGTGCCAGCAGCCAAGGTCCAGGAAACTCCTACGAGCAGTACTTC. The encoded protein is CASSQGPGNSYEQYF.

This rearrangement joins TRBV28 to TRBJ1-2; 9 bases are a match to TRBD1. The CDR3 loop spans 14 amino acids. Germline values: CDR1 MDHEN, CDR2 SYDVKM. Trimming at V came to 4 bases and at J to 7 bases, leaving 7 bases not matched to a gene. The CDR3 DNA sequence: TGTGCCAGCAGTTCTCGGACAGGGGTTCCTGGCTACACCTTC. Translation gives CASSSRTGVPGYTF.

The CDR3 protein is CASSFPTGVNTEAFF. The CDR3 nucleotides are TGTGCCAGCAGTTTCCCAACAGGAGTGAACACTGAAGCTTTCTTT. The chain uses TRBV28 and TRBJ1-1; the D gene is possibly TRBD1 (5 bases). This CDR3 has 15 amino acids. Germline CDR1 reads MDHEN; CDR2 reads SYDVKM. Trimming shortened V by 3 bases and J by 0 bases, and 11 bases separated the two germline ends.

The rearrangement joins TRBV5-6 to TRBJ2-7, with D possibly being TRBD2 (6 bases). The CDR3 sequence is 16 residues long. CDR1 and CDR2 (germline): SGHDT, YYEEEE. V was pared by 4 bases and J by 6 bases, with 23 bases between. This CDR3 reads CASSPPPGEVLGEQYF. The CDR3 bases are TGTGCCAGCAGCCCCCCCCCGGGAGAAGTTTTAGGCGAGCAGTACTTC. Using reference TRBV5-6 and TRBJ2-7 for the parts outside the CDR3, the full variable domain is DAGVTQSPTHLIKTRGQQVTLRCSPKSGHDTVSWYQQALGQGPQFIFQYYEEEERQRGNFPDRFSGHQFPNYSSELNVNALLLGDSALYLCASSPPPGEVLGEQYFGPGTRLTVT.

This clone appeared a single time. CDR3 region: CASSQGGTGPHEQYF. The CDR3 bases are TGTGCCAGCAGCCAAGGTGGGACTGGGCCCCACGAGCAGTACTTC. J is TRBJ2-7 and V is TRBV3-1 (or the pseudogene TRBV3-2); maybe TRBD2 (6 bases). The V gene's germline CDR1 is LGHDT and CDR2 YNNKEL (reference sequence). The CDR3 is 15 amino acids. Deletions cut 1 base from V and 5 bases from J, with 15 bases between.

The chain recombines TRBV24-1 with TRBJ1-4; the D gene is possibly TRBD1 (5 bases). The CDR3 extends over 15 amino acids. The V gene's germline CDR1 is KGHDR and CDR2 SFDVKD. Trimming shortened V by 4 bases and J by 7 bases, and 15 bases separated the two germline ends. CDR3: CATSDPGGTGEKLFF. CDR3 nucleotide sequence: TGTGCCACCAGTGACCCCGGGGGGACGGGTGAAAAACTGTTTTTT.

V usage is TRBV7-9 and J usage is TRBJ2-7, with D maybe TRBD1 (6 bases). The CDR3 runs 14 residues. Trimming took 5 bases from V and 2 from J, leaving 13 bases between them. Germline CDR1 is SEHNR and CDR2 is FQNEAQ (reference sequence). The CDR3 DNA reads as TGTGCCAGCAGCCTGGGGGCGAATACCTACGAGCAGTACTTC. This gives the protein CASSLGANTYEQYF.

The V gene is TRBV9, the J gene TRBJ1-2; 11 bases fit TRBD1. The CDR3 runs to 18 residues. Germline V CDR1 and CDR2: SGDLS, YYNGEE. V dropped 3 bases and J dropped 4; count of bases not matched to a gene: 14. The CDR3 sequence is CASSEAQTGGQGVYGYTF. DNA for the CDR3: TGTGCCAGCAGCGAGGCCCAGACAGGGGGACAGGGGGTCTATGGCTACACCTTC. Supplemented by reference TRBV9 and TRBJ1-2, the full variable domain reads DSGVTQTPKHLITATGQRVTLRCSPRSGDLSVYWYQQSLDQGLQFLIQYYNGEERAKGNILERFSAQQFPDLHSELNLSSLELGDSALYFCASSEAQTGGQGVYGYTFGSGTRLTVV.

This clone was counted once. The J gene is TRBJ2-7, the V gene TRBV10-3; no clear D. CDR3 length: 14 amino acids. In germline, CDR1 is ENHRY, CDR2 SYGVKD. V was cut by 3 bases and J by 0 bases, with 9 bases left in between. The chain's CDR3 is CAISDLSNSYEQYF. The CDR3 DNA reads as TGTGCCATCAGTGACCTAAGCAACTCCTACGAGCAGTACTTC.

The chain employs TRBV7-8 and TRBJ1-1; no reliable D call. Trimming took off 1 base at V and 3 bases at J, with 12 bases between the two ends. From germline, CDR1 is SGHVS and CDR2 FQNEAQ. The CDR3 extends over 15 amino acids. CDR3 in DNA: TGTGCCAGCAGCTTAGTCGGTACGGGGTACACTGAAGCTTTCTTT. Its protein is CASSLVGTGYTEAFF.

The chain employs TRBV7-6 and TRBJ2-2; 7 bases are shared with TRBD1. CDR1 is SGHVS and CDR2 is FNYEAQ in the germline V gene. The length of the CDR3 is 16 residues. After removal of 5 bases from V and 3 bases from J, the junction contained 9 bases not matched to a gene. DNA of the CDR3: TGTGCCAGCAGCAGACAGGGTTCTGGGGACACCGGGGAGCTGTTTTTT. Protein: CASSRQGSGDTGELFF.